Listed below are T cell receptor beta chains from one sample, sequenced in a study of cytomegalovirus exposure and HLA in healthy donors. TCRdb's copy holds only in-frame clones and misses some; the assay was immunoSEQ multiplex PCR. This repertoire shows 150,000 to 200,000 clones, 75% to 85% found once; its top ten account for more than 0.95%. The sequenced sample consisted of PBMCs. The source of these receptors is a girl aged 2-10 years in good health and CMV-seropositive. Each CDR3 is given with its conserved first and last residue. A D gene is named only where the DNA matches it firmly. Clone size is not always given. Where it is, it says once, few, many or a class for expanded clones.

abundance | d_gene | j_gene | v_gene | CDR3aa | CDR3nt
- | TRBD1 | TRBJ1-2 | TRBV5-1 | CASSPGIGTGLFYGYTF | TGCGCCAGCAGCCCGGGCATCGGGACAGGGCTATTCTATGGCTACACCTTC
- | TRBD1 | TRBJ2-4 | TRBV29-1 | CSVPGQVYDIQYF | TGCAGCGTTCCCGGACAGGTGTATGACATTCAGTACTTC
- | - | TRBJ2-2 | TRBV19 | CASSIGVRNTGELFF | TGTGCCAGTAGTATAGGTGTCAGGAACACCGGGGAGCTGTTTTTT
- | - | TRBJ2-1 | TRBV18 | CASSPRQGADEQFF | TGTGCCAGCTCACCACGCCAAGGGGCAGATGAGCAGTTCTTC
- | TRBD2 | TRBJ2-7 | TRBV5-1 | CASSLASGAYEQYF | TGCGCCAGCAGCTTGGCTAGCGGGGCCTACGAGCAGTACTTC
once | TRBD1 | TRBJ1-5 | TRBV5-6 | CASSLTGDSNQPQHF | TGTGCCAGCAGCTTGACAGGGGATAGCAATCAGCCCCAGCATTTT
few | - | TRBJ1-1 | TRBV5-8 | CASISRGVNTEAFF | TGTGCCAGCATTTCGCGGGGGGTGAACACTGAAGCTTTCTTT
- | TRBD1 | TRBJ2-2 | TRBV19 | CASMDVWTGLNTGELFF | TGTGCCAGTATGGATGTGTGGACAGGCCTGAACACCGGGGAGCTGTTTTTT
once | - | TRBJ2-3 | TRBV5-6 | CASSRDFSGSTDTQYF | TGTGCCAGCAGCCGTGACTTTAGCGGTAGCACAGATACGCAGTATTTT
once | - | TRBJ2-6 | TRBV29-1 | CSVEDPHRGANVLTF | TGCAGCGTTGAAGATCCCCATCGGGGGGCCAACGTCCTGACTTTC
- | - | TRBJ2-7 | TRBV30 | CACWGGSVDYEQYF | TGTGCCTGCTGGGGAGGCTCCGTTGACTACGAGCAGTACTTC
- | - | TRBJ1-1 | TRBV7-3 | CASSLQANTEAFF | TGTGCCAGCAGCTTGCAGGCGAACACTGAAGCTTTCTTT
- | TRBD2 | TRBJ2-1 | TRBV27 | CASSYSGSNEQFF | TGTGCCAGCAGTTATAGCGGGAGTAATGAGCAGTTCTTC
- | - | TRBJ2-1 | TRBV2 | CASRDFYNEQFF | TGTGCCAGCAGGGACTTCTACAATGAGCAGTTCTTC
- | - | TRBJ2-7 | TRBV5-1 | CASSQPTNEQYF | TGCGCCAGCAGCCAGCCAACTAACGAGCAGTACTTC
- | - | TRBJ2-3 | TRBV4-2 | CASSQVADTDTQYF | TGTGCCAGCAGCCAAGTTGCGGACACAGATACGCAGTATTTT
- | - | TRBJ1-1 | TRBV6-5 | CASSKVGGLNTEAFF | TGTGCCAGCAGCAAGGTGGGGGGACTGAACACTGAAGCTTTCTTT
- | TRBD2 | TRBJ2-3 | TRBV7-8 | CASSLGLIAGDPDTQYF | TGTGCCAGCAGCTTAGGGTTGATAGCGGGAGATCCAGATACGCAGTATTTT
- | - | TRBJ1-1 | TRBV18 | CASSPRDTNTEAFF | TGTGCCAGCTCACCAAGGGACACCAACACTGAAGCTTTCTTT
- | TRBD1 | TRBJ1-5 | TRBV28 | CASSPTGGPQPQHF | TGTGCCAGCAGCCCCACAGGGGGCCCTCAGCCCCAGCATTTT
- | - | TRBJ1-3 | TRBV9 | CASSGGWFAGNTIYF | TGTGCCAGCAGCGGAGGGTGGTTCGCTGGAAACACCATATATTTT
few | TRBD2 | TRBJ2-1 | TRBV27 | CASSKSGGAYNEQFF | TGTGCCAGCAGTAAAAGCGGGGGAGCCTACAATGAGCAGTTCTTC
- | TRBD1 | TRBJ2-3 | TRBV2 | CASSEIGQGSSGTQYF | TGTGCCAGCAGTGAAATAGGACAGGGGAGCTCGGGTACGCAGTATTTT
- | TRBD2 | TRBJ2-7 | TRBV28 | CASSLERLAASYEQYF | TGTGCCAGCAGTTTAGAAAGACTAGCGGCCTCCTACGAGCAGTACTTC
- | TRBD1 | TRBJ1-1 | TRBV5-3 | CARSSVPSDRSAEAFF | TGTGCCAGAAGCTCGGTCCCCTCGGACAGGAGCGCTGAAGCTTTCTTT
- | - | TRBJ2-7 | TRBV7-9 | CASSPREATDSYEQYF | TGTGCCAGCAGCCCACGAGAGGCTACGGACTCCTACGAGCAGTACTTC
- | - | TRBJ2-7 | TRBV4-2 | CASSQGGGEQYF | TGTGCCAGCAGCCAAGGAGGGGGCGAGCAGTACTTC
- | - | TRBJ1-6 | TRBV2 | CASSEVRGPLHF | TGTGCCAGCAGTGAAGTGAGGGGGCCCCTCCACTTT
- | TRBD1 | TRBJ1-1 | TRBV5-1 | CASSSRSSGGNTEAFF | TGCGCCAGCAGCTCGCGGAGTTCAGGGGGGAACACTGAAGCTTTCTTT
- | - | TRBJ1-1 | TRBV2 | CASSETSNRLTNTEAFF | TGTGCCAGCAGTGAGACTTCAAACCGACTGACGAACACTGAAGCTTTCTTT
- | TRBD2 | TRBJ2-1 | TRBV6-5 | CASSYPGLAGEQFF | TGTGCCAGCAGTTACCCCGGACTAGCGGGAGAGCAGTTCTTC
- | - | TRBJ1-2 | TRBV5-4 | CASSQTRGPGYTF | TGTGCCAGCAGCCAGACCAGGGGCCCTGGCTACACCTTC
few | TRBD1 | TRBJ1-1 | TRBV6-1 | CASSVDRGVAFF | TGTGCCAGCAGTGTAGACAGGGGTGTAGCTTTCTTT
- | - | TRBJ1-3 | TRBV30 | CAWSVLSGGAGGNTIYF | TGTGCCTGGAGTGTACTCAGCGGGGGGGCTGGTGGAAACACCATATATTTT
- | TRBD2 | TRBJ2-7 | TRBV5-4 | CASRKGGTSGYEQYF | TGTGCCAGCAGGAAAGGGGGGACTAGCGGCTACGAGCAGTACTTC
- | TRBD1 | TRBJ2-1 | TRBV12-5 | CASGLGQGANEQFF | TGTGCTAGTGGTTTGGGTCAGGGGGCTAATGAGCAGTTCTTC
- | - | TRBJ2-5 | TRBV6-6 | CASSYSAGQRETQYF | TGTGCCAGCAGTTACTCCGCGGGCCAGAGAGAGACCCAGTACTTC
- | TRBD2 | TRBJ2-3 | TRBV29-1 | CSAPRAGGPDTQYF | TGCAGCGCCCCTCGGGCGGGGGGCCCAGATACGCAGTATTTT
- | TRBD1 | TRBJ1-4 | TRBV11-2 | CASSSGGMTNEKLFF | TGTGCCAGCAGCTCAGGGGGGATGACTAATGAAAAACTGTTTTTT
- | - | TRBJ1-1 | TRBV7-3 | CASSLGGLGNTEAFF | TGTGCCAGCAGCTTAGGAGGGCTGGGGAACACTGAAGCTTTCTTT